Each of the 32 T cell receptor beta chains below was sequenced from the same sample in a study of blood T cell repertoires in COVID-19. Assay used: immunoSEQ multiplex PCR; TCRdb lists only in-frame clones, some missing. The data show about 270,000 clones, 85% to 95% seen once. Material: PBMCs or T cells enriched from blood (not recorded which). These receptors were collected from a man aged 35 to 55 who had been exposed to COVID-19.

This chain uses TRBV28 with TRBJ1-4; tentatively, D is TRBD1 (5 bases). This CDR3 region has 17 residues. Between the trimmed V and J ends, which lost 5 bases and 5 bases, there was a span of 21 bases. CDR1 and CDR2 (germline): MDHEN, SYDVKM. CDR3 loop: CASSPYPQGPRNEKLFF. The CDR3 coding sequence is TGTGCCAGCAGTCCATACCCCCAGGGCCCTCGGAATGAAAAACTGTTTTTT.

This rearrangement joins TRBV7-2 to TRBJ1-2, with D tentatively TRBD1 (5 bases). The germline V and J ends were trimmed by 3 bases and 8 bases, with 16 bases remaining between them. Looked up from germline, CDR1 is SGHTA and CDR2 is FQGNSA. The CDR3 is 14 residues long. Here the CDR3 DNA reads TGTGCCAGCAGCTTTTATCGACAGACTCGGGGCTACACCTTC. Encoded protein: CASSFYRQTRGYTF.

This chain joins TRBV28 and TRBJ1-2; TRBD1 agrees at 9 bases. This CDR3 region has 15 residues. The trim removed 5 bases at V and 6 bases at J, leaving 10 bases unmatched. Germline V lookup: CDR1 MDHEN, CDR2 SYDVKM. For the CDR3, the DNA is TGTGCCAGCAGTCTAGGACAGGGGACATTAAATGGCTACACCTTC. This codes for CASSLGQGTLNGYTF.

V and J are TRBV18 and TRBJ2-5, with no clear D. This CDR3 comprises 14 residues. V was clipped by 0 bases and J by 5 bases, with 10 bases between them. Looked up from germline, CDR1 is KGHSH and CDR2 is LQKENI. CDR3 in DNA: TGTGCCAGCTCACCACCGCCGTCTCGGGAGACCCAGTACTTC. As protein: CASSPPPSRETQYF.

CDR3 loop: CASSQENSGPGELFF. As DNA, the CDR3 is TGTGCCAGCAGCCAAGAAAATAGCGGGCCCGGGGAGCTGTTTTTT. V usage is TRBV14 and J usage is TRBJ2-2; 7 bases agree with TRBD2. CDR1 SGHDN and CDR2 FVKESK come from the germline V gene. The V gene end was trimmed by 0 bases and the J gene end by 6 bases; junction bases not matched to a gene: 4. The CDR3 spans 15 residues.

J is TRBJ1-1 and V is TRBV7-9, with a tentative D call TRBD1 (5 bases). CDR1 and CDR2 from the germline V gene are SEHNR and FQNEAQ (reference sequence). Between the trimmed V and J ends, which lost 6 bases and 3 bases, there was a span of 14 bases. This CDR3 is 14 amino acids long. CDR3 in DNA: TGTGCCAGCAGTGGTGGGGCCTTCTACACTGAAGCTTTCTTT. It yields the protein CASSGGAFYTEAFF. The complete variable domain, with remaining parts taken from reference TRBV7-9 and TRBJ1-1, reads DTGVSQNPRHKITKRGQNVTFRCDPISEHNRLYWYRQTLGQGPEFLTYFQNEAQLEKSRLLSDRFSAERPKGSFSTLEIQRTEQGDSAMYLCASSGGAFYTEAFFGQGTRLTVV.

The chain couples TRBV19 to TRBJ2-5; no reliable D call. CDR1 and CDR2 from the germline V gene are LNHDA and SQIVND (reference sequence). This CDR3 is built from 15 residues. V dropped 3 bases and J dropped 1 base, with 12 bases sitting between them. CDR3 protein: CASSISRSSQETQYF. CDR3 DNA sequence: TGTGCCAGTAGTATTTCTCGCAGTTCCCAAGAGACCCAGTACTTC.

The V gene is TRBV19, the J gene TRBJ1-5; the match to TRBD1 covers 11 bases. The germline V gene has CDR1 LNHDA and CDR2 SQIVND (reference sequence). The trim removed 5 bases at V and 1 base at J, leaving 7 bases unmatched. The CDR3 covers 17 residues. CDR3 sequence: CASSVGQGALSNQPQHF. The CDR3 coding sequence is TGTGCCAGTAGTGTAGGACAGGGGGCTTTAAGCAATCAGCCCCAGCATTTT.

As concerns this clone: The same CDR3 can be traced to other DNA sequences in this sample. The chain links TRBV3-1 (or the pseudogene TRBV3-2) to TRBJ2-7, with D perhaps matching TRBD2 (5 bases). The CDR3 length is 13 residues. CDR1 and CDR2 (germline): LGHDT, YNNKEL (reference sequence). V was cut by 4 bases and J by 2 bases, with 9 bases left in between. For the CDR3, the DNA is TGTGCCAGCAGCCCCCGCGGGCCCTACGAGCAGTACTTC. Encoded protein: CASSPRGPYEQYF.

V gene TRBV28 combines with J gene TRBJ2-7, with 9 bases that match TRBD1. The V gene's germline CDR1 is MDHEN and CDR2 SYDVKM. V gave up 6 bases and J gave up 4 bases; unmatched junction bases: 10. This CDR3 is built from 15 residues. CDR3 in DNA: TGTGCCAGCAGCCCACTGTCGGGACAGGGATACGAGCAGTACTTC. Translation gives CASSPLSGQGYEQYF.

The chain couples TRBV18 to TRBJ1-2; the match to TRBD1 covers 7 bases. The CDR3 is made up of 13 amino acids. The V segment lost 4 bases and the J segment 4 bases; nucleotides outside the gene matches: 3. In germline, CDR1 is KGHSH, CDR2 LQKENI. CDR3 residues: CASSLQGVYGYTF. CDR3 nucleotide sequence: TGTGCCAGCTCACTGCAGGGGGTCTATGGCTACACCTTC.

The chain has TRBV10-3 and TRBJ2-7; the match to TRBD2 covers 8 bases. Per germline, CDR1 ENHRY and CDR2 SYGVKD. V shed 6 bases and J 6 bases; nucleotides not matched to a gene: 4. The CDR3 covers 12 residues. The CDR3 protein is CAISPGGGEQYF. The CDR3 DNA follows: TGTGCCATCAGCCCCGGGGGGGGCGAGCAGTACTTC.

J is TRBJ1-5 and V is TRBV18; D is perhaps TRBD1 (6 bases). The CDR3 contains 14 residues. Trimming removed 2 bases from V and 5 bases from J, with 10 bases in between. Germline V gene data show CDR1 as KGHSH and CDR2 as LQKENI. CDR3 in DNA: TGTGCCAGCTCACCAAAGGCAGGGGATCAGCCCCAGCATTTT. Translating gives CASSPKAGDQPQHF.

The J gene is TRBJ2-7, the V gene TRBV3-1 (or the pseudogene TRBV3-2), with 10 positions matching TRBD1. The CDR3 is 16 residues long. The J segment lost 12 bases and the V segment lost 0 bases, leaving 14 bases of the junction unmatched. Germline CDR1 and CDR2: LGHDT and YNNKEL (reference sequence). The DNA for the CDR3 is TGTGCCAGCAGCCAAGAAGGTAGGGACAGGGGAGTGACGCGGTACTTC. Its translation is CASSQEGRDRGVTRYF.

V gene TRBV6-6 combines with J gene TRBJ1-1; 12 bases agree with TRBD1. Germline lookup yields CDR1 MNHNY and CDR2 SVGAGI (reference sequence). V shed 2 bases, J shed 7 bases, and the junction held 5 bases outside the gene matches. The CDR3 has 15 amino acids. The CDR3 DNA is TGTGCCAGCAGTTACCCGGGACAGGGGGCGGTTGAAGCTTTCTTT. Translating gives CASSYPGQGAVEAFF.

The chain is built from TRBV11-2 and TRBJ2-7; TRBD2 aligns across 11 bases. The CDR3 is 16 residues long. The germline V gene has CDR1 SGHAT and CDR2 FQNNGV. J was trimmed by 3 bases and V by 2 bases; bases with no gene match: 6. The CDR3 DNA reads TGTGCCAGCAGCTTACATCCGACTAGCGGGAACTACGAGCAGTACTTC. This gives the protein CASSLHPTSGNYEQYF.

The chain employs TRBV30 and TRBJ1-1, with D possibly being TRBD1 (6 bases). Trimming took off 5 bases at V and 1 base at J, with 14 bases between the two ends. Germline V gene data show CDR1 as GTSNPN and CDR2 as SVGIG (reference sequence). The CDR3 has 14 residues. CDR3 residues: CAWGRGTTNTEAFF. In DNA form, the CDR3 reads TGTGCCTGGGGGAGGGGGACAACGAACACTGAAGCTTTCTTT. Complete variable domain (other parts from reference TRBV30 and TRBJ1-1): SQTIHQWPATLVQPVGSPLSLECTVEGTSNPNLYWYRQAAGRGLQLLFYSVGIGQISSEVPQNLSASRPQDRQFILSSKKLLLSDSGFYLCAWGRGTTNTEAFFGQGTRLTVV.

V usage is TRBV19 and J usage is TRBJ2-1; 10 bases agree with TRBD2. The V segment lost 7 bases and the J segment 7 bases; nucleotides outside the gene matches: 13. There are 16 residues in the CDR3. Germline V gene data show CDR1 as LNHDA and CDR2 as SQIVND (reference sequence). CDR3 amino acids: CASNPRAGGLENEQFF. The DNA for the CDR3 is TGTGCCAGTAACCCCCGAGCGGGAGGGTTGGAAAATGAGCAGTTCTTC. The full variable domain, with the rest looked up from reference TRBV19 and TRBJ2-1, is DGGITQSPKYLFRKEGQNVTLSCEQNLNHDAMYWYRQDPGQGLRLIYYSQIVNDFQKGDIAEGYSVSREKKESFPLTVTSAQKNPTAFYLCASNPRAGGLENEQFFGPGTRLTVL.

The chain is built from TRBV29-1 and TRBJ2-1; 8 bases match TRBD2. Germline CDR1 SQVTM, CDR2 ANQGSEA. Germline trimming cut 7 bases from V and 12 bases from J; bases unmatched to any gene: 14. The CDR3 spans 13 residues. This chain's CDR3 is CSATTSGPEGQFF. Here the CDR3 DNA reads TGCAGCGCCACAACTAGCGGTCCTGAGGGGCAGTTCTTC.

CDR3 bases: TGTGCCAGCAATATCCAAGAGGCTGGAAATGAAAAACTGTTTTTT. Encoded protein: CASNIQEAGNEKLFF. This sequence joins TRBV2 and TRBJ1-4; D is undetermined. Looked up from germline, CDR1 is SNHLY and CDR2 is FYNNEI. V lost 7 bases and J 5 bases, leaving 17 bases between the germline ends. The CDR3 has 15 amino acids.

This clone has just a few counts. J is TRBJ1-6 and V is TRBV5-6, with D perhaps matching TRBD1 (6 bases). From germline, CDR1 is SGHDT and CDR2 YYEEEE. The CDR3 extends over 17 amino acids. Trimming stripped 4 bases from V and 7 bases from J, with 21 bases between. For the CDR3, the DNA is TGTGCCAGCAGCCCTAGTCCCGGGACATGGGAAAATTCACCCCTCCACTTT. This codes for CASSPSPGTWENSPLHF.

The chain carries TRBV3-1 (or the pseudogene TRBV3-2) and TRBJ1-6; possibly TRBD1 for D (6 bases). The germline V gene has CDR1 LGHDT and CDR2 YNNKEL (reference sequence). The V gene lost 5 bases and the J gene lost 7 bases, with 21 bases spanning the gap. This CDR3 is built from 17 residues. The CDR3 DNA sequence: TGTGCCAGCAGCAAAATACAGGGAAGTTTACGCAATTCACCCCTCCACTTT. Protein sequence: CASSKIQGSLRNSPLHF.

This chain uses TRBV7-6 with TRBJ2-5; 7 bases are shared with TRBD1. The CDR3 length is 15 residues. V shed 5 bases and J 3 bases; nucleotides not matched to a gene: 9. Germline assignment: CDR1 SGHVS and CDR2 FNYEAQ. In DNA, the CDR3 is TGTGCCAGCAGCCCCCTGCGGACAGGCAAAGAGACCCAGTACTTC. The encoded protein is CASSPLRTGKETQYF. Supplemented by reference TRBV7-6 and TRBJ2-5, the full variable domain reads GAGVSQSPRYKVTKRGQDVALRCDPISGHVSLYWYRQALGQGPEFLTYFNYEAQQDKSGLPNDRFSAERPEGSISTLTIQRTEQRDSAMYRCASSPLRTGKETQYFGPGTRLLVL.

The chain combines TRBV2 with TRBJ2-7; 10 positions agree with TRBD2. This CDR3 has 14 residues. Germline lookup yields CDR1 SNHLY and CDR2 FYNNEI. J lost 2 bases, V lost 11 bases, and 9 bases had no gene match. In DNA, the CDR3 is TGTGCCTGTATTTCTAGCGGGAGCCCCTACGAGCAGTACTTC. It is translated as CACISSGSPYEQYF. Drawing the rest from reference TRBV2 and TRBJ2-7, the complete variable domain is EPEVTQTPSHQVTQMGQEVILRCVPISNHLYFYWYRQILGQKVEFLVSFYNNEISEKSEIFDDQFSVERPDGSNFTLKIRSTKLEDSAMYFCACISSGSPYEQYFGPGTRLTVT.

The CDR3 protein is CASRGTQGANYGYTF. The CDR3, as DNA: TGTGCCAGCAGGGGAACACAGGGAGCTAACTATGGCTACACCTTC. The gene calls are TRBV5-8 and TRBJ1-2; a possible D gene is TRBD1 (6 bases). Germline assignment: CDR1 SGHTS and CDR2 YDEGEE. V was trimmed by 5 bases and J by 0 bases, leaving 14 bases between them. This CDR3 has 15 residues.

The rearrangement links TRBV15 to TRBJ2-1; D not certain. Trimming left V 1 base short and J 6 bases short, with 4 bases between. CDR1 is LNHNV and CDR2 is YYDKDF in the germline V gene (reference sequence). CDR3 length: 12 residues. The CDR3 sequence is CATSRVLNEQFF. As DNA, the CDR3 is TGTGCCACCAGCAGAGTTCTCAATGAGCAGTTCTTC.

The chain employs TRBV5-5 and TRBJ2-1; D remains ambiguous. The CDR3 is made up of 15 amino acids. The germline V gene has CDR1 SGHKS and CDR2 YYEKEE (reference sequence). V was pared by 1 base and J by 1 base, with 9 bases between. DNA of the CDR3: TGTGCCAGCAGCTTGTCTGGCGGTTCCTACAATGAGCAGTTCTTC. Its translation: CASSLSGGSYNEQFF.

The chain employs TRBV3-1 (or the pseudogene TRBV3-2) and TRBJ2-3; 8 bases align to TRBD2. J was trimmed by 8 bases and V by 0 bases; bases with no gene match: 16. Germline V lookup: CDR1 LGHDT, CDR2 YNNKEL (reference sequence). The CDR3 loop spans 18 amino acids. The CDR3 DNA follows: TGTGCCAGCAGCCAAGAAGAACGGGGGGGGCCCGCAAGACGTACGCAGTATTTT. It encodes CASSQEERGGPARRTQYF.

V usage is TRBV28 and J usage is TRBJ2-5, with 11 bases aligning to TRBD2. The CDR3 runs to 16 residues. Germline V gives CDR1 MDHEN, CDR2 SYDVKM. The trim removed 4 bases at V and 5 bases at J, leaving 9 bases unmatched. This chain's CDR3 is CASSSISGRARETQYF. The CDR3 bases are TGTGCCAGCAGTTCCATTAGCGGGAGGGCCCGGGAGACCCAGTACTTC.

This sequence joins TRBV5-1 and TRBJ1-2; D not certain. Trimming removed 0 bases at V and 0 bases at J, with 9 bases between. The CDR3 is 15 amino acids. CDR1 is SGHRS and CDR2 is YFSETQ in the germline V gene. The CDR3 DNA reads TGCGCCAGCAGCTTGGTGGCGGGAACTAACTATGGCTACACCTTC. It encodes CASSLVAGTNYGYTF.

The gene calls are TRBV5-6 and TRBJ2-5; tentative D call: TRBD2 (5 bases). CDR1 is SGHDT, CDR2 YYEEEE, per germline. The CDR3 spans 14 residues. V shed 1 base and J shed 2 bases, with 9 bases lying between them. The CDR3 is CASSLLSGQETQYF. Here the CDR3 DNA reads TGTGCCAGCAGCTTGTTGAGCGGTCAAGAGACCCAGTACTTC.

The chain employs TRBV6-5 and TRBJ2-2; the match to TRBD1 covers 9 bases. This CDR3 comprises 15 residues. V shed 6 bases and J 5 bases; nucleotides not matched to a gene: 7. Germline V lookup: CDR1 MNHEY, CDR2 SVGAGI. This CDR3 is CASSRGQGRTGELFF. In DNA, the CDR3 is TGTGCCAGCAGCCGCGGACAGGGGAGGACCGGGGAGCTGTTTTTT.